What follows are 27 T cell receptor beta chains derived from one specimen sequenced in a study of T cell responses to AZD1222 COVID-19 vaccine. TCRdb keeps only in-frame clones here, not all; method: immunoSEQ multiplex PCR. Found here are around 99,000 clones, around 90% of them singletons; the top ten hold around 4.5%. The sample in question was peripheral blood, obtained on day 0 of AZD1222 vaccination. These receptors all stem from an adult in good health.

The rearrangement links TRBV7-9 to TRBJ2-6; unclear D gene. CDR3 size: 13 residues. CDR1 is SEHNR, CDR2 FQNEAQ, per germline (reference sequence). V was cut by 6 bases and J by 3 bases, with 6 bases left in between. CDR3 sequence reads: CASRFVGANVLTF. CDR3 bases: TGTGCCAGCAGGTTCGTTGGGGCCAACGTCCTGACTTTC.

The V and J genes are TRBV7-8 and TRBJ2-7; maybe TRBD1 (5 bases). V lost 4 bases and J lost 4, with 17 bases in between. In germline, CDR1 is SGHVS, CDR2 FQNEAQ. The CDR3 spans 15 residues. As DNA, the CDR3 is TGTGCCAGCAGCTCTACAGGCAATTGGGCTTACGAGCAGTACTTC. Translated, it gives CASSSTGNWAYEQYF.

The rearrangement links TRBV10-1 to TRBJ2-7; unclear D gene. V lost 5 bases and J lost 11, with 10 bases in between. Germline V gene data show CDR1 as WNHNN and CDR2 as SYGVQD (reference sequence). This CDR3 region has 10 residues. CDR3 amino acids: CASSSMCEYF. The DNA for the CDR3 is TGCGCCAGCAGTTCGATGTGCGAGTACTTC.

The CDR3 DNA reads TGTGCCAGCAGCACCGGGACAGGGGCGAGAAACACCATATATTTT. The encoded protein is CASSTGTGARNTIYF. The V call is TRBV27, the J call TRBJ1-3; 10 nucleotides match TRBD1. Trimming removed 6 bases from V and 5 bases from J; junction bases left unmatched: 7. The CDR3 consists of 15 residues. Germline V gene data show CDR1 as MNHEY and CDR2 as SMNVEV (reference sequence).

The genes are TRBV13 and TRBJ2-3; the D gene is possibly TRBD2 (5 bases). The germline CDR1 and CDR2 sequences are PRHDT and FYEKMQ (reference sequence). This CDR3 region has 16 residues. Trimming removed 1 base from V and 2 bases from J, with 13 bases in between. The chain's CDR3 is CASSLERRTLTDTQYF. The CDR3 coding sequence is TGTGCCAGCAGCTTAGAGCGGCGGACCCTCACAGATACGCAGTATTTT. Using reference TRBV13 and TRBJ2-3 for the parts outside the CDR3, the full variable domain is AAGVIQSPRHLIKEKRETATLKCYPIPRHDTVYWYQQGPGQDPQFLISFYEKMQSDKGSIPDRFSAQQFSDYHSELNMSSLELGDSALYFCASSLERRTLTDTQYFGPGTRLTVL.

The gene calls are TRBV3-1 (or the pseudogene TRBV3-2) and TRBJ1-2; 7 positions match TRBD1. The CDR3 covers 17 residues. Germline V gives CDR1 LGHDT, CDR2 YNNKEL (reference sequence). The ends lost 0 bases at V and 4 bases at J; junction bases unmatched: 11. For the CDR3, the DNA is TGTGCCAGCAGCCAAGATGGGGGGGGACAGAGTTTCTATGGCTACACCTTC. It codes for CASSQDGGGQSFYGYTF.

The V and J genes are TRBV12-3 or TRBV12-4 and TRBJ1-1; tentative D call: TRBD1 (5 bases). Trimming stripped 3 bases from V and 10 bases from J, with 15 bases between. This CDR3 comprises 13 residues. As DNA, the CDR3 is TGTGCCAGCAGTTTGGCGGCGGGGACGGCAGCTTTCTTT. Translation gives CASSLAAGTAAFF.

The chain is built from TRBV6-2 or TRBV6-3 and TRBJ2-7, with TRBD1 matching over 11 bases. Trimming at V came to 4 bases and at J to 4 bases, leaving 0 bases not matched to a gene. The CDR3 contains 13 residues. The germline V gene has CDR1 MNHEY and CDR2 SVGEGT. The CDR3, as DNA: TGTGCCAGCAGTTGGGACAGGGGGTACGAGCAGTACTTC. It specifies CASSWDRGYEQYF.

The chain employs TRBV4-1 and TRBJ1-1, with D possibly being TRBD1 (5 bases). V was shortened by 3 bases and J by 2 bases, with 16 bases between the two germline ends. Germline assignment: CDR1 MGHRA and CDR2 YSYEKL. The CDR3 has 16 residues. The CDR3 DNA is TGCGCCAGCAGCCAGGTCGTGCCACAGGCTAACACTGAAGCTTTCTTT. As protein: CASSQVVPQANTEAFF.

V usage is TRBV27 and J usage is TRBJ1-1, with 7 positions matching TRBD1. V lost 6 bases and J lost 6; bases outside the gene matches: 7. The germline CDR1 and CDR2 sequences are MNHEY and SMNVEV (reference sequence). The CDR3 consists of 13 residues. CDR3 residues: CASRRPGTAEAFF. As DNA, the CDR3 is TGTGCCAGCAGGCGCCCCGGGACAGCTGAAGCTTTCTTT.

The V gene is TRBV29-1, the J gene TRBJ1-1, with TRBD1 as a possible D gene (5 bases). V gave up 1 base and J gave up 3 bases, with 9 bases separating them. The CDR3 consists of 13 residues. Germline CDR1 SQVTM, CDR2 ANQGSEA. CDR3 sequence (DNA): TGCAGCGTTGAAGTACTGGGGGACACTGAAGCTTTCTTT. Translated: CSVEVLGDTEAFF.

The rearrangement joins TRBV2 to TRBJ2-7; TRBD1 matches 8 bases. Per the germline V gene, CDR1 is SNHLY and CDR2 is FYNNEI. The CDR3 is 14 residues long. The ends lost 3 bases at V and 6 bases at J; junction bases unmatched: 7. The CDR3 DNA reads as TGTGCCAGCAGTGACCTCGGACAGGGAGTCGAGCAGTACTTC. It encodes CASSDLGQGVEQYF.

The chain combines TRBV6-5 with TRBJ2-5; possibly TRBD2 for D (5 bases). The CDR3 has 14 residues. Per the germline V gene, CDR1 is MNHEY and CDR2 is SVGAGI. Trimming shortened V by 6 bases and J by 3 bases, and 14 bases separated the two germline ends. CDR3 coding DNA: TGTGCCAGCAGACCGGGGTTGATTAAAGAGACCCAGTACTTC. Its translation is CASRPGLIKETQYF.

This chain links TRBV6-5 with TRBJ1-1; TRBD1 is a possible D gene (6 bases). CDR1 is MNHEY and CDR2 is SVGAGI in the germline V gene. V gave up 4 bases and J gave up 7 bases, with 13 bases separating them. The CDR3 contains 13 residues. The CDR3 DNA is TGTGCCAGCAGTTTTTACAGGGACGGTGAAGCTTTCTTT. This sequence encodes CASSFYRDGEAFF.

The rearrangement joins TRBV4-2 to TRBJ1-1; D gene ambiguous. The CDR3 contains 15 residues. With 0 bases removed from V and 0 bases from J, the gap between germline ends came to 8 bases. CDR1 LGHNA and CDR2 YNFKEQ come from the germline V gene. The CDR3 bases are TGTGCCAGCAGCCAAGAGGCCCTACTGAACACTGAAGCTTTCTTT. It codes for CASSQEALLNTEAFF.

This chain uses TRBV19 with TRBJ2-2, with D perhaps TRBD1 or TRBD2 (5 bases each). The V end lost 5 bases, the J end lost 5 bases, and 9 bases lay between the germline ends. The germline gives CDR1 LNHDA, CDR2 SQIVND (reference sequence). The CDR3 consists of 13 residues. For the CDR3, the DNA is TGTGCCAGTAGTTTCGGGGCGACCGGGGAGCTGTTTTTT. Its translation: CASSFGATGELFF.

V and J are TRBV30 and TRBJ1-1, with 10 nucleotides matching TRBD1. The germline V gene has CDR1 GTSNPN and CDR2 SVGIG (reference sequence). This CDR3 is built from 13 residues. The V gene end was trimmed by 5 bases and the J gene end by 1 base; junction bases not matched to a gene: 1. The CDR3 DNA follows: TGTGCCTGGGGGACAGGGGCGAACACTGAAGCTTTCTTT. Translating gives CAWGTGANTEAFF.

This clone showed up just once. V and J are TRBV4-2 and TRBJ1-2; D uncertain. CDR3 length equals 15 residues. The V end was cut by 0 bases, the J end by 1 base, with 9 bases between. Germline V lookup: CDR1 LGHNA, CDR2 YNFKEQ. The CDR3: CASSQDFGSNYGYTF. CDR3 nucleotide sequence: TGTGCCAGCAGCCAAGATTTCGGCAGTAACTATGGCTACACCTTC.

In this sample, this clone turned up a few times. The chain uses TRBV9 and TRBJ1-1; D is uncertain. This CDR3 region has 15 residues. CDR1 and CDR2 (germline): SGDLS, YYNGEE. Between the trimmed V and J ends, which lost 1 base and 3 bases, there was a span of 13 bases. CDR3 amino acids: CASSVRARTDTEAFF. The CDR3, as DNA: TGTGCCAGCAGCGTAAGGGCGAGGACGGACACTGAAGCTTTCTTT.

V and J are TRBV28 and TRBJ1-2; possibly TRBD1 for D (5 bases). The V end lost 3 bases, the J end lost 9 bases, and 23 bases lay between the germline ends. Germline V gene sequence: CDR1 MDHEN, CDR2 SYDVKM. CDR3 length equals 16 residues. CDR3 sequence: CASSFPWGGDLLSYTF. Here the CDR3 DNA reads TGTGCCAGCAGTTTCCCCTGGGGGGGGGACCTCTTGAGCTACACCTTC.

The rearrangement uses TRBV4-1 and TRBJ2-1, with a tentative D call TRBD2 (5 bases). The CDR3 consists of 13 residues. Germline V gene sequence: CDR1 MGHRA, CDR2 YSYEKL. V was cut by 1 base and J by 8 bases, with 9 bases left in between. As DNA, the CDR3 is TGCGCCAGCAGCCAAGTTCAGAGGGATGAGCAGTTCTTC. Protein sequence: CASSQVQRDEQFF.

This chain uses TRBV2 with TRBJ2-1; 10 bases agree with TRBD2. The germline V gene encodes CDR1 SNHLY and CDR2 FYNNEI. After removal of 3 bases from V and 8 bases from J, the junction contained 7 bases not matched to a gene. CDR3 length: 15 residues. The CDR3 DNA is TGTGCCAGCAGTGAGCCCTTAGCGGGAGGCTATGAGCAGTTCTTC. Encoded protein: CASSEPLAGGYEQFF.

As DNA, the CDR3 is TGTGCCAGTAGGACAGGGGGATACAATGAGCAGTTCTTC. Its translation is CASRTGGYNEQFF. The V call is TRBV19, the J call TRBJ2-1; 9 bases align to TRBD1. CDR1 is LNHDA, CDR2 SQIVND, per germline (reference sequence). V shed 6 bases and J 4 bases; nucleotides not matched to a gene: 1. CDR3 length equals 13 residues. The variable domain in full, with the rest retrieved from reference TRBV19 and TRBJ2-1, is DGGITQSPKYLFRKEGQNVTLSCEQNLNHDAMYWYRQDPGQGLRLIYYSQIVNDFQKGDIAEGYSVSREKKESFPLTVTSAQKNPTAFYLCASRTGGYNEQFFGPGTRLTVL.

CDR3 sequence (DNA): TGTGCCAGTAGTGCGGACAGGGTTCAGGATACGCAGTATTTT. This gives the protein CASSADRVQDTQYF. This chain connects TRBV19 to TRBJ2-3; 8 bases match TRBD1. The CDR3 has 14 amino acids. The V gene end was trimmed by 5 bases and the J gene end by 6 bases; junction bases not matched to a gene: 7. Germline V gives CDR1 LNHDA, CDR2 SQIVND (reference sequence).

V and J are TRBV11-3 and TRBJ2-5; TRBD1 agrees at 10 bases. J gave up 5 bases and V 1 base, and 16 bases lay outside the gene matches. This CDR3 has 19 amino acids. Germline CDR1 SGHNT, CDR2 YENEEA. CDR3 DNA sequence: TGTGCCAGCAGCTTAGTAGGAGGGTCGGGACAGGGGAAAGGGGAGACCCAGTACTTC. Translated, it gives CASSLVGGSGQGKGETQYF.

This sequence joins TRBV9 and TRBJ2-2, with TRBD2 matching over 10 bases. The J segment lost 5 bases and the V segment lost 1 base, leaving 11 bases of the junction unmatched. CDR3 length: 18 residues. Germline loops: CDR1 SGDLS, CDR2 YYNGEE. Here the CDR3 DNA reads TGTGCCAGCAGCGTATCAAGCGGGGGGGCCGCGTTTACCGGGGAGCTGTTTTTT. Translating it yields CASSVSSGGAAFTGELFF.

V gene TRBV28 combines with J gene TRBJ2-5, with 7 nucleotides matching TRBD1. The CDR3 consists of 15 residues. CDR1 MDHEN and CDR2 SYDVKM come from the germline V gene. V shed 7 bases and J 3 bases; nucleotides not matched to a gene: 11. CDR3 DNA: TGTGCCAGCATTAAACCAGGGGGAATAGAAGAGACCCAGTACTTC. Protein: CASIKPGGIEETQYF.